These 2 T cell receptor beta chains originate from one sample sequenced in a study of CD8 T cells in Susac syndrome. The authors reverse transcribed about 0.45 to 1 ug RNA with random hexamers. TCRdb re-called the immunoSEQ multiplex PCR reads with MiXCR, one entry per CDR3 protein. The table shows 200,000 to 250,000 distinct CDR3 sequences, with around 90% occurring only once. Sequencing was carried out using CD8+ T cells from PBMCs. These receptors all come from a human donor with multiple sclerosis.

The rearrangement joins TRBV2 to TRBJ2-2, with 7 bases identical to TRBD2. The CDR3 has 15 amino acids. Germline V gives CDR1 SNHLY, CDR2 FYNNEI. The J segment lost 4 bases and the V segment lost 5 bases, leaving 7 bases of the junction unmatched. The CDR3 region is CASSYYKRGTGELFF. The CDR3 DNA is TGTGCCAGCAGTTACTATAAGCGGGGCACCGGGGAGCTGTTTTTT. The whole variable domain, filled in from reference TRBV2 and TRBJ2-2, reads EPEVTQTPSHQVTQMGQEVILRCVPISNHLYFYWYRQILGQKVEFLVSFYNNEISEKSEIFDDQFSVERPDGSNFTLKIRSTKLEDSAMYFCASSYYKRGTGELFFGEGSRLTVL.

This chain uses TRBV18 with TRBJ1-2; D may be TRBD1 (5 bases). Germline CDR1 and CDR2: KGHSH and LQKENI. V was shortened by 2 bases and J by 3 bases, with 16 bases between the two germline ends. The CDR3 consists of 16 residues. The CDR3 region is CASSPAIDRIDYGYTF. The CDR3 DNA reads TGTGCCAGCTCACCAGCTATTGACAGAATCGACTATGGCTACACCTTC.